This record covers a single T cell receptor beta chain. The antigen is undetermined. Produced via immunoSEQ multiplex PCR; TCRdb's table is partial and in-frame only. The table records about 30,000 clones, about 85% of them present only once. This sample was taken from a study of PD-1 blockade in classical Hodgkin lymphoma. Study-level findings and limits: Nothing has yet pinned down what causes the repertoire differences, possibly disease activity or prior therapy.

The V gene lost 3 bases and the J gene lost 3 bases, with 12 bases spanning the gap. CDR1 and CDR2 (germline): SGHVS, FNYEAQ. The length of the CDR3 is 14 residues. Time point denoted: cycle 4 day 1 (C4D1), after more than 5 weeks of nivolumab. Brentuximab vedotin exposure varied among the patients, all of whom had relapsed after autologous stem cell transplantation. Using magnetic negative selection, the CD4+ T cells were separated out of thawed PBMCs. Best responses were complete response, partial response or progressive disease. The gene calls are TRBV7-6 and TRBJ2-7; D uncertain. Material: CD4+ T cells from blood, obtained before the fourth cycle of nivolumab. The source is a human donor with classical Hodgkin lymphoma. CDR3 amino acids: CASSFARSGYEQYF. DNA for the CDR3: TGTGCCAGCAGCTTCGCTCGGTCCGGCTACGAGCAGTACTTC.